A selection of T cell receptor beta chains follows, all from one sample in a study of blood T cell repertoires in COVID-19. Generated by immunoSEQ multiplex PCR, the TCRdb table keeps only in-frame clones and is missing some. This table holds 140,000 or so clones, around four fifths found once. Sequenced: PBMCs or T cells enriched from blood (not recorded which). These receptors all stem from a woman between 45 and 60 years old with acute COVID-19. The CDR3 runs from the conserved cysteine through the conserved F or W. A D gene is named only where the DNA matches it firmly. The size entry is marked missing in some rows and otherwise reads once, few, many or a size class.

TRBJ2-1 TRBD2 TRBV4-3 - TGCGCCAGCAGCCAAGATTTCGGGACTAGCGCCTACAATGAGCAGTTCTTC CASSQDFGTSAYNEQFF
TRBJ2-7 - TRBV6-5 - TGTGCCAGCAGGGACCGACTAGGGGCCTACGAGCAGTACTTC CASRDRLGAYEQYF
TRBJ2-1 TRBD2 TRBV7-8 - TGTGCCAGCAGCTCCCTGCTAGCGGAGTCTTACAATGAGCAGTTCTTC CASSSLLAESYNEQFF
TRBJ1-2 TRBD1 TRBV4-1 - TGCGCCAGCAGCCAAGAATTGCAGGGGGCTTACTATGGCTACACCTTC CASSQELQGAYYGYTF
TRBJ2-2 TRBD2 TRBV5-8 once TGTGCCAGCAGCTTGTATCGGACTAGCGGGAGCCCATTGTTCACCGGGGAGCTGTTTTTT CASSLYRTSGSPLFTGELFF
TRBJ1-2 TRBD1 TRBV9 once TGTGCCAGCAGTCAGGACAGGGGAGGTTATGGCTACACCTTC CASSQDRGGYGYTF
TRBJ2-2 TRBD1 TRBV5-1 - TGCGCCAGCAGCGGACAGGGGCCCGGGGAGCTGTTTTTT CASSGQGPGELFF
TRBJ1-2 - TRBV3-1/TRBV3-2 - TGTGCCAGCAGCCATATCTCTCTTGGCTACACCTTC CASSHISLGYTF
TRBJ1-5 TRBD1 TRBV19 - TGTGCCAGTAGTCCCCTGGACAGGGCAAATCAGCCCCAGCATTTT CASSPLDRANQPQHF
TRBJ1-4 TRBD1 TRBV7-2 - TGTGCCAGCAGCCACTGGGACAGAACTAATGAAAAACTGTTTTTT CASSHWDRTNEKLFF
TRBJ1-2 - TRBV6-1 - TGTGCCAGCAGTGAAATGGGAACAGGGCACTATGGCTACACCTTC CASSEMGTGHYGYTF
TRBJ2-7 - TRBV6-9 - TGTGCCAGCAGTTACACGCACCTATACGAGCAGTACTTC CASSYTHLYEQYF
TRBJ2-3 TRBD1 TRBV29-1 - TGCAGCGCGTCGGAGACAGGGGCCACAGATACGCAGTATTTT CSASETGATDTQYF
TRBJ2-7 TRBD1 TRBV24-1 - TGTGCCACCAGTGATTCAACAGGGGGCTCCTACGAGCAGTACTTC CATSDSTGGSYEQYF
TRBJ2-2 - TRBV29-1 once TGCAGCGTGACACAGGGTTCCGGGGAGCTGTTTTTT CSVTQGSGELFF
TRBJ2-1 - TRBV5-6 - TGTGCCAGCAGCGGCGGGACGGAGAAACGGAATGAGCAGTTCTTC CASSGGTEKRNEQFF
TRBJ2-7 - TRBV6-5 - TGTGCCAGCAGACAGCAGACAGCTAACTACGAGCAGTACTTC CASRQQTANYEQYF
TRBJ2-3 - TRBV27 - TGTGCCAGCAGTTTTCGGGATTTAGGCACAGATACGCAGTATTTT CASSFRDLGTDTQYF
TRBJ2-1 TRBD1 TRBV6-1 - TGTGCCAGCAGTGGGGGACAGGGGGCCATCTATGAGCAGTTCTTC CASSGGQGAIYEQFF
TRBJ2-7 - TRBV4-1 - TGCGCCAGCAGCCAAGTTTCAGGGGACCTACACGAGCAGTACTTC CASSQVSGDLHEQYF
TRBJ2-7 TRBD1 TRBV12-3/TRBV12-4 - TGTGCCAGCAGTTTGACAGGGTACGAGCAGTACTTC CASSLTGYEQYF
TRBJ2-7 TRBD2 TRBV19 - TGTGCCAGTTCCCCCGGGACTAGCGGAGCCTACGAGCAGTACTTC CASSPGTSGAYEQYF
TRBJ1-4 - TRBV6-5 - TGTGCCAGCAGTTCCCTAATCGGAGCAACTAATGAAAAACTGTTTTTT CASSSLIGATNEKLFF